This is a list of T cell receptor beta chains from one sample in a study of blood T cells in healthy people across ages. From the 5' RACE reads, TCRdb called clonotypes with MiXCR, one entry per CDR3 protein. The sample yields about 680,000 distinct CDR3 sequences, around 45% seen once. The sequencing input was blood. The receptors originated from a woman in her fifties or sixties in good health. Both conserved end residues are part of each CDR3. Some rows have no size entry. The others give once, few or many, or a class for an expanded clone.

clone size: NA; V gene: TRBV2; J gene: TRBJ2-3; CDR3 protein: CASSEAGQGARADTQYF
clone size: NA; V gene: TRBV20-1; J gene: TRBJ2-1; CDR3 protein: CSASITSGSRNEQFF
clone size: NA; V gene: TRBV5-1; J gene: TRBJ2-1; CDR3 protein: CASSFMAGGLDERFF
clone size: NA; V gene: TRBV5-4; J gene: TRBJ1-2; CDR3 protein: CASSRRQGENGYTF
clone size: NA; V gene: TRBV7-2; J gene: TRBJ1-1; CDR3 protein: CASSPIAMNTEAFF
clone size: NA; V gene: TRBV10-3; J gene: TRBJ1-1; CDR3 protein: CAIRETGENTEAFF
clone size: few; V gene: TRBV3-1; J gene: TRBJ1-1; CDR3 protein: CASSHAVDREAEAFF
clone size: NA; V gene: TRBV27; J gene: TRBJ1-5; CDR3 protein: CASSPTPDAGGDQPRHF
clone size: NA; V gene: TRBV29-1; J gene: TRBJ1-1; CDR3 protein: CSVGQGWGMNTEAFF
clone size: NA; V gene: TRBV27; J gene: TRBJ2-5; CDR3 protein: CASSPSAGEYQETQYF
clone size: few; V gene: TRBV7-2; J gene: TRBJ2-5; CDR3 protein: CASSLGGTGGETQYF